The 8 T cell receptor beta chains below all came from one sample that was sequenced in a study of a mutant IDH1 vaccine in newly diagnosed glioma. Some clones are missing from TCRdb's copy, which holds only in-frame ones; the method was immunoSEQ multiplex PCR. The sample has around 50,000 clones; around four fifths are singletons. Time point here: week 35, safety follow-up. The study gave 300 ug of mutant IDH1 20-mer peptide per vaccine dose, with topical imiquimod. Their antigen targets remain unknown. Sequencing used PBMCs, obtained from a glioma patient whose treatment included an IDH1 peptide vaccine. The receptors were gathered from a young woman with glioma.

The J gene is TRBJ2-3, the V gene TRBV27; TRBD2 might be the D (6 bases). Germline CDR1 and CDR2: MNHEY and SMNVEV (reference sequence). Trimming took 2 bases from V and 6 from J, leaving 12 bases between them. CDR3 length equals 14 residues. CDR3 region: CASSLGLAYDTQYF. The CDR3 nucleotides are TGTGCCAGCAGTTTAGGGCTAGCGTACGATACGCAGTATTTT.

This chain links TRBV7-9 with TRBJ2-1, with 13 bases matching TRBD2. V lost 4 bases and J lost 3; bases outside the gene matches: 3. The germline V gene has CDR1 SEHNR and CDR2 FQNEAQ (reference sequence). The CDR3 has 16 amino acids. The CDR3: CASSSRLAGGYNEQFF. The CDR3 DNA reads TGTGCCAGCAGCTCAAGACTAGCGGGGGGCTACAATGAGCAGTTCTTC.

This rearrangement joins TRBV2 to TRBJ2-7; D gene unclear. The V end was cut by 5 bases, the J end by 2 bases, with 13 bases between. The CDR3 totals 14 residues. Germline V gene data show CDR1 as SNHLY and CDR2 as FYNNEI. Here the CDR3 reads CASSPRPRTYEQYF. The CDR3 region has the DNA TGTGCCAGCAGTCCCCGGCCTCGCACCTACGAGCAGTACTTC.

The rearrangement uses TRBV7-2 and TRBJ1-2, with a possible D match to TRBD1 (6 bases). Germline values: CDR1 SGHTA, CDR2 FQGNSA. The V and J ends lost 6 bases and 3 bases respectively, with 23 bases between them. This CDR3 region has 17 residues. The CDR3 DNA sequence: TGTGCCAGCAGACCCTCCGGGGGCCCTTCATTTTACTATGGCTACACCTTC. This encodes CASRPSGGPSFYYGYTF.

DNA of the CDR3: TGTGCCAGCAGTGAAAGCCAGGGGCTCGGGGAGACCCAGTACTTC. Its protein product is CASSESQGLGETQYF. J is TRBJ2-5 and V is TRBV25-1; weak D call: TRBD1 (6 bases). CDR3 length: 15 amino acids. V was pared by 2 bases and J by 5 bases, with 15 bases between. Germline loops: CDR1 MGHDK, CDR2 SYGVNS.

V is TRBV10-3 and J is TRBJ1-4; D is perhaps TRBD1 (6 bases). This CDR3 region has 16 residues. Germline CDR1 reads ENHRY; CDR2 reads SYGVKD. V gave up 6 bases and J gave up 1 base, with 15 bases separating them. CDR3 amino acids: CAISPGGSRTNEKLFF. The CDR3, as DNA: TGTGCCATCAGCCCCGGGGGCAGCCGAACTAATGAAAAACTGTTTTTT.

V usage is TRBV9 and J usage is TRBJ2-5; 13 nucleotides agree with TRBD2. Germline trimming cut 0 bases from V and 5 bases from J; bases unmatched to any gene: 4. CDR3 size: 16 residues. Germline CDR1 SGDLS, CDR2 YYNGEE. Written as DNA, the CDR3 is TGTGCCAGCAGCGTAGAACTAGCGGGAGGGCCGGAGACCCAGTACTTC. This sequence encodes CASSVELAGGPETQYF.

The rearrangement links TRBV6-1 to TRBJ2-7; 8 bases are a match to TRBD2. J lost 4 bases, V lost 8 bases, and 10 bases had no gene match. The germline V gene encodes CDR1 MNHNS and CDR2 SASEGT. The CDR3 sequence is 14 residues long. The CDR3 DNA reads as TGTGCCAGCCGAACTAGCGGTCCTACATACGAGCAGTACTTC. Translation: CASRTSGPTYEQYF.